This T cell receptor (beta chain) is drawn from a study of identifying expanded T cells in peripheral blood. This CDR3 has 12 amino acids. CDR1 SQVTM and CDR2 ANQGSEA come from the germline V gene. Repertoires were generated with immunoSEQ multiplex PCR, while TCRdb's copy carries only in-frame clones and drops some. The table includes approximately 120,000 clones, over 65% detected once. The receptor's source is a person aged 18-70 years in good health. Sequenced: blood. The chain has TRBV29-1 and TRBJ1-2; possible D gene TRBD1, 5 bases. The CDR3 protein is CSQLDRDYGYTF. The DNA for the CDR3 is TGCTCACAACTTGACAGAGACTATGGCTACACCTTC.